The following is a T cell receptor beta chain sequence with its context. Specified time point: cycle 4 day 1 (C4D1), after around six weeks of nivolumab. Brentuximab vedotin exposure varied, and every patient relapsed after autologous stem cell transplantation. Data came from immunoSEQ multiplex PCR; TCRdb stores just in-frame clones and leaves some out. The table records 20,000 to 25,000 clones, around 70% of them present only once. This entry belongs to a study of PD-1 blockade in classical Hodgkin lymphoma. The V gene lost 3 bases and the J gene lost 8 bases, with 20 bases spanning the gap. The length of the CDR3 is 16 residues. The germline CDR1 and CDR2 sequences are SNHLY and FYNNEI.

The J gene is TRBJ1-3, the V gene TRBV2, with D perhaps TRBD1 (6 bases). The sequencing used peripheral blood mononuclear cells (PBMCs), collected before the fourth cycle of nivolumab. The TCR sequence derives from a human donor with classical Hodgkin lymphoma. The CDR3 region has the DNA TGTGCCAGCAGTGAGGGGCAGGGGAGAATGAAAGACACCATATATTTT. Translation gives CASSEGQGRMKDTIYF.